A selection of T cell receptor beta chains follows, all from one sample in a study of blood T cell repertoires in COVID-19. This table comes from immunoSEQ multiplex PCR, and its TCRdb copy is limited to in-frame clones, with some not included. The table shows tens of thousands of clones, with around nine tenths occurring only once. The sample consisted of peripheral blood. The source of these receptors is a man aged 65 to 85 with acute or convalescent COVID-19. Both conserved end residues are trimmed from each CDR3. The D gene is left open where the match is weak. A clone size is listed for some rows: how often the clone was seen (once, few, many), or a class if it is expanded.

d_call clone_size j_call v_call cdr3_aa
TRBD1 - TRBJ1-3 TRBV4-3 ASSQAGTGVDTIY
- - TRBJ2-3 TRBV6-6 ASSYRDTQY
- - TRBJ2-2 TRBV29-1 SVVANTGELF
TRBD1 - TRBJ1-3 TRBV6-6 ASSYSPTGDTIY
TRBD1 once TRBJ2-7 TRBV13 ASSLGRDRRRRSSYEQY
- - TRBJ2-5 TRBV5-1 ASSFRGQETQY
- few TRBJ2-2 TRBV27 ASSFPDFSNTGELF
- - TRBJ1-2 TRBV6-5 ASSSVGGLRGYT
TRBD1 - TRBJ2-5 TRBV5-1 ASSSRTGSTQETQY
TRBD2 - TRBJ2-1 TRBV28 ASYRSSGKNEQF
TRBD1 - TRBJ1-2 TRBV6-6 ASSFPATGSEGYT
TRBD1 - TRBJ1-1 TRBV5-1 ASSLAGTGTTEAF
TRBD2 - TRBJ2-3 TRBV7-2 ASSSGTSSLSKDTQY
TRBD1 - TRBJ1-6 TRBV2 ASGGTGGLNSPLH
TRBD1 medium-sized TRBJ1-1 TRBV25-1 ASSGTGTF
TRBD2 - TRBJ2-7 TRBV9 ASSPGGSGSGYEQY
TRBD1 - TRBJ1-1 TRBV11-2 ASSSQGLDEAF
TRBD2 - TRBJ2-1 TRBV29-1 SVSGRKGEDEQF
- few TRBJ1-1 TRBV3-1/TRBV3-2 ASSLGSVQAF
- - TRBJ1-1 TRBV18 ASSPLREMNTEAF
- - TRBJ1-2 TRBV11-2 ASSLDQGLHYGYT
- - TRBJ2-2 TRBV7-8 ASSLRDMNTGELF
- - TRBJ2-1 TRBV28 ASSHGEAYNEQF
- - TRBJ1-2 TRBV29-1 SVEGREKYGYT
- - TRBJ2-5 TRBV28 ASTRGPLETQY
- - TRBJ2-7 TRBV5-6 ASSVGGESSYEQY
TRBD1 - TRBJ2-7 TRBV19 ASSVGTGVTYEQY
- - TRBJ2-5 TRBV7-9 ASSLPSGRGPETQY
- once TRBJ1-1 TRBV18 ASSPRGGTEAF
TRBD2 - TRBJ2-3 TRBV7-7 ASSSGLAGVTDTQY
TRBD1 - TRBJ2-6 TRBV19 ASSMQGAAGGANVLT
- - TRBJ1-5 TRBV9 ASSASGIQPQH
TRBD1 - TRBJ2-7 TRBV6-5 ASSYGTVYEQY
- - TRBJ2-3 TRBV4-1 ASSQGGATSTDTQY
- - TRBJ1-1 TRBV5-4 ASSWGRDTEAF
TRBD1 - TRBJ1-6 TRBV6-2/TRBV6-3 ASSIIGTGASPLH
TRBD1 - TRBJ1-6 TRBV7-2 ASSPSTGGNSPLH
TRBD1 - TRBJ2-7 TRBV18 ASSIAVGTASSYEQY
- - TRBJ1-2 TRBV4-3 ASSHNQGPYGYT
- - TRBJ2-7 TRBV6-5 ATCRPQDSEQY
TRBD1 - TRBJ1-4 TRBV18 ASSPQGAGANEKLF
- - TRBJ2-1 TRBV19 ASSTGRGEQF
TRBD1 - TRBJ2-5 TRBV24-1 ATSATGTAEETQY
- - TRBJ2-3 TRBV9 ASSVRFWRNSTDTQY
TRBD1 - TRBJ2-5 TRBV7-2 ASSLAMDRGQTQY
- once TRBJ2-1 TRBV24-1 ATSDARTAYNEQF
TRBD2 - TRBJ2-1 TRBV3-1/TRBV3-2 ASSQRTSGRNNEQF
TRBD2 - TRBJ2-7 TRBV6-2/TRBV6-3 ASSYSTSGSSYEQY
TRBD1 - TRBJ1-1 TRBV2 ASSIPGTGYTEAF
TRBD1 - TRBJ2-7 TRBV6-5 ASSYSAGGSYEQY